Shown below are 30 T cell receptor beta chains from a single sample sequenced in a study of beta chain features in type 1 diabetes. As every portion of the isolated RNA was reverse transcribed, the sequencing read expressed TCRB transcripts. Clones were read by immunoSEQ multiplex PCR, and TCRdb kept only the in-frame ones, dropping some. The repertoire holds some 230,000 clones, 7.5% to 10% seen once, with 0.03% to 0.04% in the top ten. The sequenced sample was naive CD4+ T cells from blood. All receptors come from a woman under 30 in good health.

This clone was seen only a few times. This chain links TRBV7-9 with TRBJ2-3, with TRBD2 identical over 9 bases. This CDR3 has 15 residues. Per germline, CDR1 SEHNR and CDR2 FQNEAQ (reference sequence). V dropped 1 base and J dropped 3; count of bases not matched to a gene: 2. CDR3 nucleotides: TGTGCCAGCAGCTTAGTAGCGGGGGTAACAGATACGCAGTATTTT. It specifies CASSLVAGVTDTQYF.

CDR3 amino acids: CASSLGRTGYSYEQYF. CDR3 DNA: TGTGCCAGCAGCTTGGGACGGACAGGGTACTCCTACGAGCAGTACTTC. The V and J genes are TRBV5-6 and TRBJ2-7; 8 bases fit TRBD1. The CDR3 is 16 amino acids. Trimming cost V 0 bases and J 0 bases; bases outside gene matches: 5. The germline V gene encodes CDR1 SGHDT and CDR2 YYEEEE.

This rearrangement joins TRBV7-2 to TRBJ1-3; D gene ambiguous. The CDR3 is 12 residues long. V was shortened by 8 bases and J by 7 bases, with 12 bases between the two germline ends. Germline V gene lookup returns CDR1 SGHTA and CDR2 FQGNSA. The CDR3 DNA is TGTGCCAGCTCGTCTGGGCCGAACACCATATATTTT. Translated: CASSSGPNTIYF.

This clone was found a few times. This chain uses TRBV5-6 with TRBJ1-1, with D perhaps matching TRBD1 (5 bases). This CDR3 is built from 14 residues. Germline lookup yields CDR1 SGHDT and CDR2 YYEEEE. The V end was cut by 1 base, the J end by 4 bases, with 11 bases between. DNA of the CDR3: TGTGCCAGCAGCTTGACCGGGACTCCCACTGAAGCTTTCTTT. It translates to CASSLTGTPTEAFF.

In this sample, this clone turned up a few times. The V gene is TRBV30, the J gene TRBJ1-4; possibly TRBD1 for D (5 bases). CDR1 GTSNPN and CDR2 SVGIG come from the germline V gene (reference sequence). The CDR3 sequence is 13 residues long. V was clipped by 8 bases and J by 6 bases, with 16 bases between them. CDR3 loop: CAGARFRDEKLFF. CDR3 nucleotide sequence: TGTGCCGGGGCTCGGTTCCGCGATGAAAAACTGTTTTTT.

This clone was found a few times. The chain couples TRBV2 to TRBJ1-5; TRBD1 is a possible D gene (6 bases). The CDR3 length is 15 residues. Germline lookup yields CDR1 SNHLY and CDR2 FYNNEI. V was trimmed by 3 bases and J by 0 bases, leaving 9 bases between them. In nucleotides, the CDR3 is TGTGCCAGCAGTGAGAGGGGGAATAGCAATCAGCCCCAGCATTTT. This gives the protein CASSERGNSNQPQHF.

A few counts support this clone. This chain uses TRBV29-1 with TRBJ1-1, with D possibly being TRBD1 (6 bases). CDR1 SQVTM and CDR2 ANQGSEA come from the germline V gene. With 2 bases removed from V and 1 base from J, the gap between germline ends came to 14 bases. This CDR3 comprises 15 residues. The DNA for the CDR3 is TGCAGCGTTGAAAGGCAGGGGCAGGGGAACACTGAAGCTTTCTTT. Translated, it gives CSVERQGQGNTEAFF.

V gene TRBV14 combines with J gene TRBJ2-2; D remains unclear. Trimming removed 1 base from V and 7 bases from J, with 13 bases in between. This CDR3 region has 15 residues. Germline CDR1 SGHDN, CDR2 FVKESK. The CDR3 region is CASSQASVLNGELFF. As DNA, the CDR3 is TGTGCCAGCAGCCAAGCATCAGTGTTAAACGGGGAGCTGTTTTTT.

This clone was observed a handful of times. As DNA, the CDR3 is TGTGCCAGCTCGACTAGGAGCTCTGGAAACACCATATATTTT. It translates to CASSTRSSGNTIYF. The chain joins TRBV18 to TRBJ1-3; D gene ambiguous. Trimming cost V 6 bases and J 0 bases, with 9 bases left between them. From germline, CDR1 is KGHSH and CDR2 LQKENI. The CDR3 sequence is 14 residues long.

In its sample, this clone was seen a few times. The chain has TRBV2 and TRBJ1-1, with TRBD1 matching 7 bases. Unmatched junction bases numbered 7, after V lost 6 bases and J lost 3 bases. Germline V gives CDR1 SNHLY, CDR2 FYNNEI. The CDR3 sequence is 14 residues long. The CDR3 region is CASRGSTGDTEAFF. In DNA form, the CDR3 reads TGTGCCAGCAGGGGGTCAACAGGGGACACTGAAGCTTTCTTT.

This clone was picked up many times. The CDR3 DNA reads as TGCGCCAGCAGCCACAGACAGGGCCAATACGAGCAGTACTTC. Translated: CASSHRQGQYEQYF. The J gene is TRBJ2-7, the V gene TRBV4-1, with TRBD1 matching over 7 bases. With V trimmed by 3 bases and J by 4 bases, 6 bases remained unmatched. The CDR3 extends over 14 amino acids. Germline CDR1 and CDR2: MGHRA and YSYEKL.

The CDR3 sequence is CASSGSGQGTGYTF. As DNA, the CDR3 is TGTGCCAGCAGTGGGTCGGGACAGGGTACCGGCTACACCTTC. The chain employs TRBV9 and TRBJ1-2, with 9 bases lining up with TRBD1. There are 14 residues in the CDR3. Per the germline V gene, CDR1 is SGDLS and CDR2 is YYNGEE. Trimming cost V 5 bases and J 8 bases; bases outside gene matches: 10.

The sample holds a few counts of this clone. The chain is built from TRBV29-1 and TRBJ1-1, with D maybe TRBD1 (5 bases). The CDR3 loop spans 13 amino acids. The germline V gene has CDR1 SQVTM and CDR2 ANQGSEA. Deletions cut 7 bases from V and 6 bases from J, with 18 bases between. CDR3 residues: CSGGTPVGAEAFF. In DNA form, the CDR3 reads TGCAGCGGCGGGACCCCGGTCGGGGCTGAAGCTTTCTTT. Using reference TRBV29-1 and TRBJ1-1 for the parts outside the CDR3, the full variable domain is SAVISQKPSRDICQRGTSLTIQCQVDSQVTMMFWYRQQPGQSLTLIATANQGSEATYESGFVIDKFPISRPNLTFSTLTVSNMSPEDSSIYLCSGGTPVGAEAFFGQGTRLTVV.

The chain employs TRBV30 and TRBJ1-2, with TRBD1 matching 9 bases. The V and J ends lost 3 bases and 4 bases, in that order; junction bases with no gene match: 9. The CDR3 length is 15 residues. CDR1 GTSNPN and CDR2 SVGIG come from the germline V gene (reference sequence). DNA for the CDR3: TGTGCCTGGAGCATAAACAGGGGGCACGGCTATGGCTACACCTTC. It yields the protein CAWSINRGHGYGYTF.

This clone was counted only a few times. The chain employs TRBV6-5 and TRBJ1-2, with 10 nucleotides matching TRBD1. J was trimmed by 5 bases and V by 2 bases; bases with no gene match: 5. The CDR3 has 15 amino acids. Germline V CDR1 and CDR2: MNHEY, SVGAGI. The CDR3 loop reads CASSYETGGRYGYTF. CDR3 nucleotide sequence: TGTGCCAGCAGTTACGAGACAGGGGGCAGGTATGGCTACACCTTC.

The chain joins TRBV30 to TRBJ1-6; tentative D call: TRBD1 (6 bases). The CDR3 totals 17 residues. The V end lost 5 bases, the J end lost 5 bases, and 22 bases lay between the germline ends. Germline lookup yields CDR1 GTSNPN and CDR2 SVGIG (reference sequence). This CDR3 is CAWAPLDSAADNSPLHF. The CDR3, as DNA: TGTGCCTGGGCCCCGCTGGACAGTGCGGCTGATAATTCACCCCTCCACTTT. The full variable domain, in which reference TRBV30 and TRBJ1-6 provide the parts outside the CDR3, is SQTIHQWPATLVQPVGSPLSLECTVEGTSNPNLYWYRQAAGRGLQLLFYSVGIGQISSEVPQNLSASRPQDRQFILSSKKLLLSDSGFYLCAWAPLDSAADNSPLHFGNGTRLTVT.

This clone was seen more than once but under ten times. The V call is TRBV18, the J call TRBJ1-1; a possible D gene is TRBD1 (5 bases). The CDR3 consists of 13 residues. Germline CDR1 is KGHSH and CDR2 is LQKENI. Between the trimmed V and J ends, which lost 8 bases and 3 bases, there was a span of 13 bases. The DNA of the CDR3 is TGTGCCAGCGCGCAGGGTGGCGACACTGAAGCTTTCTTT. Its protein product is CASAQGGDTEAFF.

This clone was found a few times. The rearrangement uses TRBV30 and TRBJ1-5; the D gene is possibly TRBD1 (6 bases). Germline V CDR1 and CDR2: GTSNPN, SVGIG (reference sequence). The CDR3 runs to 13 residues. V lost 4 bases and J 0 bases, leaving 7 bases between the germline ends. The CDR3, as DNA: TGTGCCTGGACAGGGGATAGCAATCAGCCCCAGCATTTT. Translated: CAWTGDSNQPQHF.

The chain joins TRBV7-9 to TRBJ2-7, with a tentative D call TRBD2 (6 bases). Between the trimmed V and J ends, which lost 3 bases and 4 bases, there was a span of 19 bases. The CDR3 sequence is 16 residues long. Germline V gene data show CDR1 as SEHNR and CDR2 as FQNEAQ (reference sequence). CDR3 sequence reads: CASSLAAGSVRYEQYF. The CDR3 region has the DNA TGTGCCAGCAGCTTGGCGGCCGGGAGTGTGCGGTACGAGCAGTACTTC.

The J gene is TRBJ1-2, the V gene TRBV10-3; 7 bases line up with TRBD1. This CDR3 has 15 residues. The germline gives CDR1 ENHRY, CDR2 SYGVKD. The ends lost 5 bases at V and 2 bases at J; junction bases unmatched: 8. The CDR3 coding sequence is TGTGCCATCAGTTACGGACAGGACGCGAACTATGGCTACACCTTC. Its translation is CAISYGQDANYGYTF.

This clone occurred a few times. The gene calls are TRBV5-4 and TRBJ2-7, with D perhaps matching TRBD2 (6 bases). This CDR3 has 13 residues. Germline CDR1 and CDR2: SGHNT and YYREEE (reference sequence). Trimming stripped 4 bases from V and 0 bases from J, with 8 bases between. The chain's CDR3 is CASSKDYSYEQYF. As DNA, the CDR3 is TGTGCCAGCAGCAAGGACTACTCCTACGAGCAGTACTTC.

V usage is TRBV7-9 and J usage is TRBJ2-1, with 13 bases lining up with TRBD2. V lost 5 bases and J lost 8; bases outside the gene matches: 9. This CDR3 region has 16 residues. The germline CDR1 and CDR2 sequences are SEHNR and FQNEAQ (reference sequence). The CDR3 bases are TGTGCCAGCAGCCATAGGACTAGCGGGAGCCGAGATGAGCAGTTCTTC. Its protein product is CASSHRTSGSRDEQFF.

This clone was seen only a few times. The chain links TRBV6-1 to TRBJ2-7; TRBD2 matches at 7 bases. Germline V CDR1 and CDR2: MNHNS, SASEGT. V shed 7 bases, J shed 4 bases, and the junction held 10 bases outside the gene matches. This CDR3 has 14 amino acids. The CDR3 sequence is CASNKRDAVYEQYF. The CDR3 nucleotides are TGTGCCAGCAATAAGCGGGATGCAGTTTACGAGCAGTACTTC.

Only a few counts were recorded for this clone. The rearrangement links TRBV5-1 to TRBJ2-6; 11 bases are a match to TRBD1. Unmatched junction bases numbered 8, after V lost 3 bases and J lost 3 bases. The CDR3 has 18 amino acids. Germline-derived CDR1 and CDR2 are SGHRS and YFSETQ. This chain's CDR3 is CASSWPGQGADGANVLTF. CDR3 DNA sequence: TGCGCCAGCAGCTGGCCCGGACAGGGGGCAGATGGGGCCAACGTCCTGACTTTC.

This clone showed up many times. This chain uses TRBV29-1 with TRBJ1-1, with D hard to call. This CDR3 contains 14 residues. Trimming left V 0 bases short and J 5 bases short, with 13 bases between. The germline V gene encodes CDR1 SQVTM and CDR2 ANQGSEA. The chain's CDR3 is CSVEDLERGTEAFF. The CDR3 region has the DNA TGCAGCGTTGAAGATCTCGAGCGGGGTACTGAAGCTTTCTTT. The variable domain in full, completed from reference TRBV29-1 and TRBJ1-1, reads SAVISQKPSRDICQRGTSLTIQCQVDSQVTMMFWYRQQPGQSLTLIATANQGSEATYESGFVIDKFPISRPNLTFSTLTVSNMSPEDSSIYLCSVEDLERGTEAFFGQGTRLTVV.

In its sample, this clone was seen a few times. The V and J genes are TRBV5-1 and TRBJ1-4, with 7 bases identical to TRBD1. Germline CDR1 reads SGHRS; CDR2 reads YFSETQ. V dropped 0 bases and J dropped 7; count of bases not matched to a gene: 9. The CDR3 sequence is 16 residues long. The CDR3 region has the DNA TGCGCCAGCAGCTTGGTGACAGGGAGTCTTCGTGAAAAACTGTTTTTT. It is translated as CASSLVTGSLREKLFF.

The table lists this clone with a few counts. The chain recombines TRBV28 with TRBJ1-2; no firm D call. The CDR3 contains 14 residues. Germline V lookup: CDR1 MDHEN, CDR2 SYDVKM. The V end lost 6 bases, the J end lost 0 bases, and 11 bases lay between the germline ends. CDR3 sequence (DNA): TGTGCCAGCAGATTCGCCCGGGCTAACTATGGCTACACCTTC. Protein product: CASRFARANYGYTF.

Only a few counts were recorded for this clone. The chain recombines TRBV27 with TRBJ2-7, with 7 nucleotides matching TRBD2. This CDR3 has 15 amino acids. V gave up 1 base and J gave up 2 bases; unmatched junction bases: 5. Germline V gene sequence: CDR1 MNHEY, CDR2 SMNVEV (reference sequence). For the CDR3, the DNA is TGTGCCAGCAGTTTATGGGGGGAGGGCCCCTACGAGCAGTACTTC. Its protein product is CASSLWGEGPYEQYF.

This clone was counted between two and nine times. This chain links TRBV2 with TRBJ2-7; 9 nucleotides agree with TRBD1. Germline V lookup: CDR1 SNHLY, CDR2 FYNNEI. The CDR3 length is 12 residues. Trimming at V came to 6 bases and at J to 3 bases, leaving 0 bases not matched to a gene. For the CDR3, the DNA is TGTGCCAGCAGGACAGGGGGCTACGAGCAGTACTTC. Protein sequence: CASRTGGYEQYF.

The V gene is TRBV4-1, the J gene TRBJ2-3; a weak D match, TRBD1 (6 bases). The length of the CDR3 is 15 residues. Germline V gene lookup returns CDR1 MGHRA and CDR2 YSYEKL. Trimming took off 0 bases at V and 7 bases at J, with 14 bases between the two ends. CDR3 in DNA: TGCGCCAGCAGCCAAGATCCACAGGGTACCTATACGCAGTATTTT. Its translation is CASSQDPQGTYTQYF.